The 30 T cell receptor beta chains given below trace back to one sample, sequenced in a study of cytomegalovirus exposure and HLA in healthy donors. Both 60 Vbeta primers and 13 Jbeta primers went into the PCR. Only in-frame clones appear in the TCRdb table, and some are missing; sequencing was by immunoSEQ multiplex PCR. The sample has approximately 200,000 clones, around 74% seen once. Sample: PBMCs. These receptor sequences come from a girl aged 10-17 years in good health and CMV-seropositive.

The V call is TRBV7-8, the J call TRBJ2-1; 12 bases are a match to TRBD2. CDR3 length: 17 amino acids. The germline V gene encodes CDR1 SGHVS and CDR2 FQNEAQ. The ends lost 1 base at V and 6 bases at J; junction bases unmatched: 7. CDR3 sequence: CASSLGTSGAPRNEQFF. In DNA form, the CDR3 reads TGTGCCAGCAGCTTAGGGACTAGCGGGGCCCCACGCAATGAGCAGTTCTTC.

The V and J genes are TRBV27 and TRBJ1-1; 7 bases are a match to TRBD1. The CDR3 consists of 14 residues. V gave up 3 bases and J gave up 3 bases; unmatched junction bases: 4. Germline-derived CDR1 and CDR2 are MNHEY and SMNVEV (reference sequence). CDR3 in DNA: TGTGCCAGCAGTTTCGAAGGGGGCTACACTGAAGCTTTCTTT. Its translation is CASSFEGGYTEAFF.

The chain uses TRBV9 and TRBJ1-6; D gene unclear. CDR1 and CDR2 from the germline V gene are SGDLS and YYNGEE. The CDR3 runs to 14 residues. V dropped 0 bases and J dropped 9 bases, with 10 bases sitting between them. In DNA form, the CDR3 reads TGTGCCAGCAGCGTAGGGCAGGAGGGTTCACCCCTCCACTTT. Its translation is CASSVGQEGSPLHF.

The gene calls are TRBV4-2 and TRBJ1-3; tentatively, D is TRBD1 (6 bases). There are 17 residues in the CDR3. The V end was cut by 5 bases, the J end by 4 bases, with 21 bases between. Germline V CDR1 and CDR2: LGHNA, YNFKEQ. CDR3 DNA sequence: TGTGCCAGCAGCTCCCCGGGCAGGGGAACTGGAGGAAACACCATATATTTT. Its protein is CASSSPGRGTGGNTIYF.

The CDR3 protein is CAISGGGLAKNIQYF. Here the CDR3 DNA reads TGTGCCATCTCAGGCGGGGGGCTGGCCAAAAACATTCAGTACTTC. V is TRBV6-6 and J is TRBJ2-4; 8 bases map to TRBD2. The V segment lost 10 bases and the J segment 1 base; nucleotides outside the gene matches: 9. Germline V gene sequence: CDR1 MNHNY, CDR2 SVGAGI (reference sequence). CDR3 length: 15 residues.

This clone was recorded once. DNA of the CDR3: TGTGCCAGCAGTTACACCACGGGAGCGACCTATGGCTACACCTTC. It is translated as CASSYTTGATYGYTF. This rearrangement joins TRBV6-5 to TRBJ1-2; D is ambiguous. The CDR3 has 15 residues. Germline V lookup: CDR1 MNHEY, CDR2 SVGAGI. Trimming removed 2 bases at V and 4 bases at J, with 14 bases between.

This clone occurred a few times. The V gene is TRBV4-3, the J gene TRBJ2-3, with 9 bases that match TRBD2. V was pared by 0 bases and J by 4 bases, with 5 bases of the junction left unmatched. The germline V gene encodes CDR1 LGHNA and CDR2 YSLEER. The CDR3 totals 16 residues. CDR3 sequence: CASSQEPAGGPDTQYF. Written as DNA, the CDR3 is TGCGCCAGCAGCCAAGAACCGGCGGGGGGGCCAGATACGCAGTATTTT.

The rearrangement joins TRBV7-9 to TRBJ2-7; a possible D gene is TRBD1 (6 bases). Trimming removed 4 bases from V and 3 bases from J, with 13 bases in between. This CDR3 has 14 residues. The germline CDR1 and CDR2 sequences are SEHNR and FQNEAQ (reference sequence). The CDR3 DNA is TGTGCCAGCAGCTCGCCGGACAGTCTCTACGAGCAGTACTTC. It yields the protein CASSSPDSLYEQYF.

J is TRBJ1-1 and V is TRBV6-7; 9 bases map to TRBD1. TRBV6-7 is noted as an ORF with a role that remains uncertain. J was trimmed by 13 bases and V by 0 bases; bases with no gene match: 9. The CDR3 has 14 amino acids. DNA for the CDR3: TGTGCCAGCAGTTACTCCCCGGACAGGGGTCATCTTTTCTTT. Its translation: CASSYSPDRGHLFF.

This clone was detected only a few times. The V gene is TRBV2, the J gene TRBJ2-5; TRBD1 is a possible D gene (6 bases). V lost 8 bases, J lost 1 base, and 20 bases lay in between. Germline CDR1 is SNHLY and CDR2 is FYNNEI. The CDR3 sequence is 16 residues long. CDR3 sequence reads: CASSLHPGDTQETQYF. The CDR3 coding sequence is TGTGCCAGCTCACTTCATCCAGGGGACACCCAAGAGACCCAGTACTTC.

The chain recombines TRBV5-4 with TRBJ2-5; D perhaps matches TRBD2 (6 bases). The CDR3 is 15 residues long. Germline CDR1 and CDR2: SGHNT and YYREEE (reference sequence). Trimming left V 4 bases short and J 2 bases short, with 15 bases between. CDR3 nucleotides: TGTGCCAGCAGCCCCCCTGGGACTCGACAAGAGACCCAGTACTTC. It codes for CASSPPGTRQETQYF.

There are a few counts of this clone. J is TRBJ2-1 and V is TRBV5-1; 9 bases line up with TRBD1. V lost 5 bases, J lost 4 bases, and 4 bases stayed unmatched. The CDR3 runs 14 residues. Germline V gene sequence: CDR1 SGHRS, CDR2 YFSETQ. CDR3 DNA sequence: TGCGCCAGCAGTCCGGGACAGGGATACAATGAGCAGTTCTTC. Translated: CASSPGQGYNEQFF.

The rearrangement joins TRBV9 to TRBJ2-3, with 10 bases fitting TRBD2. The CDR3 spans 17 residues. V shed 0 bases, J shed 6 bases, and the junction held 10 bases outside the gene matches. Per the germline V gene, CDR1 is SGDLS and CDR2 is YYNGEE. The CDR3 region is CASSVGPGLARSDTQYF. In nucleotides, the CDR3 is TGTGCCAGCAGCGTAGGACCGGGACTAGCGAGATCCGATACGCAGTATTTT. Combining the CDR3 with reference TRBV9 and TRBJ2-3 gives the whole variable domain DSGVTQTPKHLITATGQRVTLRCSPRSGDLSVYWYQQSLDQGLQFLIQYYNGEERAKGNILERFSAQQFPDLHSELNLSSLELGDSALYFCASSVGPGLARSDTQYFGPGTRLTVL.

The V gene is TRBV15, the J gene TRBJ2-7; 10 bases fit TRBD1. Germline CDR1 reads LNHNV; CDR2 reads YYDKDF (reference sequence). This CDR3 contains 15 residues. J gave up 7 bases and V 3 bases, and 9 bases lay outside the gene matches. The CDR3 spells CATSRGQGPREEQYF. The DNA for the CDR3 is TGTGCCACCAGCAGGGGACAGGGGCCGAGGGAGGAGCAGTACTTC.

The genes are TRBV7-9 and TRBJ2-3; tentatively, D is TRBD2 (5 bases). V was clipped by 7 bases and J by 0 bases, with 11 bases between them. CDR3 length: 14 residues. Germline CDR1 reads SEHNR; CDR2 reads FQNEAQ (reference sequence). The CDR3 region has the DNA TGTGCCAGCACCGGCCGGGATAGCACAGATACGCAGTATTTT. Its translation is CASTGRDSTDTQYF.

In this sample, this clone turned up once. The gene calls are TRBV7-2 and TRBJ2-1; 8 nucleotides agree with TRBD2. V lost 4 bases, J lost 0 bases, and 2 bases stayed unmatched. The CDR3 consists of 15 residues. Germline assignment: CDR1 SGHTA and CDR2 FQGNSA. This CDR3 reads CASSYGGDSYNEQFF. The DNA of the CDR3 is TGTGCCAGCAGCTACGGGGGGGACTCCTACAATGAGCAGTTCTTC.

The chain recombines TRBV11-3 with TRBJ1-6, with D possibly matching TRBD1 (6 bases). V was trimmed by 2 bases and J by 5 bases, leaving 13 bases between them. Looked up from germline, CDR1 is SGHNT and CDR2 is YENEEA. This CDR3 is built from 16 residues. CDR3 protein: CASSLPPGENNSPLHF. The DNA for the CDR3 is TGTGCCAGCAGCTTACCACCAGGGGAAAATAATTCACCCCTCCACTTT.

The rearrangement joins TRBV5-1 to TRBJ2-5; 13 bases map to TRBD2. The CDR3 covers 18 residues. Germline-derived CDR1 and CDR2 are SGHRS and YFSETQ. V dropped 0 bases and J dropped 2; count of bases not matched to a gene: 7. The CDR3, as DNA: TGCGCCAGCAGCTTGGGGACTAGCGGGGGAGTAGGGCAAGAGACCCAGTACTTC. It specifies CASSLGTSGGVGQETQYF.

This chain joins TRBV9 and TRBJ2-3; TRBD1 might be the D (5 bases). V was cut by 4 bases and J by 6 bases, with 15 bases left in between. In germline, CDR1 is SGDLS, CDR2 YYNGEE. The CDR3 spans 14 residues. The CDR3 DNA reads as TGTGCCAGCAGCCAGGGTCTTAAGTTGGATACGCAGTATTTT. The encoded protein is CASSQGLKLDTQYF.

This clone was detected once. This chain connects TRBV21-1 to TRBJ2-7; the DNA was not used to check the table's D call, TRBD1. TRBV21-1 is annotated as a pseudogene. The CDR3 extends over 15 amino acids. CDR3 DNA: TGTGCCAGCAGAAGTGTACAGGGGGGTCTTCACGAGCAGTACTTC. Amino acids: CASRSVQGGLHEQYF.

This sequence joins TRBV30 and TRBJ1-2; D is perhaps TRBD1 (5 bases). The CDR3 spans 12 residues. The V end was cut by 2 bases, the J end by 3 bases, with 7 bases between. Looked up from germline, CDR1 is GTSNPN and CDR2 is SVGIG (reference sequence). The CDR3 is CAWSRGDYGYTF. CDR3 in DNA: TGTGCCTGGAGTCGGGGGGACTATGGCTACACCTTC. The complete variable domain, with remaining parts taken from reference TRBV30 and TRBJ1-2, reads SQTIHQWPATLVQPVGSPLSLECTVEGTSNPNLYWYRQAAGRGLQLLFYSVGIGQISSEVPQNLSASRPQDRQFILSSKKLLLSDSGFYLCAWSRGDYGYTFGSGTRLTVV.

A note on this clone: The junction departs from the called germline gene at one end, perhaps through a read error. The chain links TRBV7-9 to TRBJ2-2; 8 bases fit TRBD1. CDR3 length: 15 residues. CDR1 and CDR2 from the germline V gene are SEHNR and FQNEAQ (reference sequence). CDR3 in amino acids: CSSSPGTGLSGELFF. The CDR3 DNA is TGTTCCAGCAGCCCCGGGACAGGCTTATCCGGGGAGCTGTTTTTT.

This clone has a single count. The rearrangement links TRBV11-2 to TRBJ1-2; TRBD1 matches 8 bases. Germline V gene lookup returns CDR1 SGHAT and CDR2 FQNNGV. The CDR3 runs 18 residues. The junction had 14 bases not matched to a gene; V was cut back by 5 bases and J by 0 bases. The CDR3 bases are TGTGCCAGCAGCCTAGCCCACCTTGGACAGGGACCTAACTATGGCTACACCTTC. Its protein product is CASSLAHLGQGPNYGYTF. Complete variable domain (other parts from reference TRBV11-2 and TRBJ1-2): EAGVAQSPRYKIIEKRQSVAFWCNPISGHATLYWYQQILGQGPKLLIQFQNNGVVDDSQLPKDRFSAERLKGVDSTLKIQPAKLEDSAVYLCASSLAHLGQGPNYGYTFGSGTRLTVV.

The genes are TRBV7-2 and TRBJ2-5; 14 bases line up with TRBD2. Germline CDR1 and CDR2: SGHTA and FQGNSA. This CDR3 contains 19 residues. V shed 7 bases, J shed 5 bases, and the junction held 18 bases outside the gene matches. Here the CDR3 DNA reads TGTGCCAGCATCCAAGGTTGGACTAGCGGGGGGCCCAAGGGGGAGACCCAGTACTTC. It yields the protein CASIQGWTSGGPKGETQYF.

The V call is TRBV2, the J call TRBJ1-6; D possibly corresponds to TRBD1 (5 bases). Germline loops: CDR1 SNHLY, CDR2 FYNNEI. V dropped 3 bases and J dropped 15 bases, with 12 bases sitting between them. The CDR3 runs 12 residues. The CDR3 reads CASSEGGIRLHF. CDR3 in DNA: TGTGCCAGCAGTGAGGGGGGAATACGCCTCCACTTT.

CDR3 loop: CSVYAGQPRDGYTF. CDR3 DNA: TGCAGCGTATACGCGGGACAGCCCAGGGATGGCTACACCTTC. The chain uses TRBV29-1 and TRBJ1-2; 7 bases agree with TRBD1. CDR3 length: 14 residues. The germline V gene encodes CDR1 SQVTM and CDR2 ANQGSEA. V shed 6 bases and J 6 bases; nucleotides not matched to a gene: 13.

The rearrangement uses TRBV5-1 and TRBJ2-1; 12 bases are shared with TRBD2. V dropped 8 bases and J dropped 8; count of bases not matched to a gene: 14. This CDR3 has 16 amino acids. Germline assignment: CDR1 SGHRS and CDR2 YFSETQ. The chain's CDR3 is CASTRTSGVLLDEQFF. DNA of the CDR3: TGCGCCAGTACCCGGACTAGCGGGGTACTCTTGGATGAGCAGTTCTTC. Full variable domain (rest looked up from reference TRBV5-1 and TRBJ2-1): KAGVTQTPRYLIKTRGQQVTLSCSPISGHRSVSWYQQTPGQGLQFLFEYFSETQRNKGNFPGRFSGRQFSNSRSEMNVSTLELGDSALYLCASTRTSGVLLDEQFFGPGTRLTVL.

The chain links TRBV19 to TRBJ2-5; the match to TRBD2 covers 11 bases. The V gene end was trimmed by 4 bases and the J gene end by 4 bases; junction bases not matched to a gene: 5. The CDR3 covers 15 residues. The V gene's germline CDR1 is LNHDA and CDR2 SQIVND (reference sequence). For the CDR3, the DNA is TGTGCCAGTAGTACAATCGGGACTAGCGGAGAGACCCAGTACTTC. Protein sequence: CASSTIGTSGETQYF.

V and J are TRBV7-2 and TRBJ2-2; a weak D match, TRBD1 (5 bases). The CDR3 loop spans 14 amino acids. Trimming left V 2 bases short and J 3 bases short, with 7 bases between. Germline V lookup: CDR1 SGHTA, CDR2 FQGNSA. CDR3 residues: CASSLQGHTGELFF. CDR3 coding DNA: TGTGCCAGCAGCTTACAGGGTCACACCGGGGAGCTGTTTTTT.

V and J are TRBV20-1 and TRBJ2-1; D call uncertain. V dropped 3 bases and J dropped 7 bases, with 7 bases sitting between them. The CDR3 has 11 amino acids. The germline V gene has CDR1 DFQATT and CDR2 SNEGSKA (reference sequence). CDR3 coding DNA: TGCAGTGCTAGCGAGAATAATGAGCAGTTCTTC. Its protein product is CSASENNEQFF.